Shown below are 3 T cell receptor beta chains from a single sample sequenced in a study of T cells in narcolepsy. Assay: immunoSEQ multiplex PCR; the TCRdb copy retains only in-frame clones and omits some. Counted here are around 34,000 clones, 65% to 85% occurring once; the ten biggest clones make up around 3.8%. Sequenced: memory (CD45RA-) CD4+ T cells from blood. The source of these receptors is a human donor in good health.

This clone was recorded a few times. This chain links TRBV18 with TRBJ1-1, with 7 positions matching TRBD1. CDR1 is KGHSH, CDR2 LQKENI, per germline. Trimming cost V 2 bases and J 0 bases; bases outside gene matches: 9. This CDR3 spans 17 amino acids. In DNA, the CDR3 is TGTGCCAGCTCACCAGCCGGGACAGAGAGTTTGAACACTGAAGCTTTCTTT. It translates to CASSPAGTESLNTEAFF.

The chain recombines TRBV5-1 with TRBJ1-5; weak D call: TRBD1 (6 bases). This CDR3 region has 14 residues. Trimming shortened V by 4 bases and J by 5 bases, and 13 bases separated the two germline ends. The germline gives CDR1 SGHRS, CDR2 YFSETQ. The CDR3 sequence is CASSPESGDQPQHF. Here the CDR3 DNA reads TGCGCCAGCAGCCCGGAGTCAGGGGATCAGCCCCAGCATTTT.

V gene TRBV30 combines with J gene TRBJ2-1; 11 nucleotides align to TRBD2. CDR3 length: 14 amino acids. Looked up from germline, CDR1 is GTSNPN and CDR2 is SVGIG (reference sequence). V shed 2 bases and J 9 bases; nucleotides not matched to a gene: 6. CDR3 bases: TGTGCCTGGAGTCCTCTAGCGGGAGGTGTTGAGCAGTTCTTC. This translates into CAWSPLAGGVEQFF.